This paragraph reports one T cell receptor beta chain. Trimming took off 6 bases at V and 1 base at J, with 15 bases between the two ends. CDR3 length: 15 residues. Germline CDR1 is MDHEN and CDR2 is SYDVKM. In the authors' workflow: Estimation of nucleated cell counts relied on the amplification of reference gene primers. The table came from immunoSEQ multiplex PCR; TCRdb's copy has only in-frame clones and leaves some out. That table is the source of V, J and clone size, and D and trimming were worked out from the DNA. Of tens of thousands of clones listed, 65% to 80% are singletons. The entry originates in a study of blood T cell repertoires in COVID-19. For the study at large: The origin of the acute and convalescent COVID-19 samples was the United States, Italy and Spain. PBMCs, B-cell-depleted T cells, or T cells were the source of the cDNA or gDNA that made up the material.

The chain links TRBV28 to TRBJ1-1; D is uncertain. Material: peripheral blood. The TCR comes from a man aged 70-80 years with acute or convalescent COVID-19. Written as DNA, the CDR3 is TGTGCCAGCAGGAAGAGGGCGGGGTCGAACACTGAAGCTTTCTTT. This encodes CASRKRAGSNTEAFF. Full variable domain (rest looked up from reference TRBV28 and TRBJ1-1): DVKVTQSSRYLVKRTGEKVFLECVQDMDHENMFWYRQDPGLGLRLIYFSYDVKMKEKGDIPEGYSVSREKKERFSLILESASTNQTSMYLCASRKRAGSNTEAFFGQGTRLTVV.